Listed below are T cell receptor beta chains from one sample, sequenced in a study of T cell repertoires in cytomegalovirus infection. MiXCR, run by TCRdb on the reads, gives a single entry per CDR3 protein. This table has around 170,000 distinct CDR3 sequences, roughly a sixth appearing once. Sequenced material: CD8+ T cells from PBMCs. The origin of the receptors is a human donor in good health (CMV status not recorded). Some clones in this sample may be carry-over from other donors' samples. The CDR3 runs from the conserved cysteine through the conserved F or W. Each record gives: D gene, clone size, CDR3 length, J gene, V gene, CDR3 protein, CDR3 DNA. D genes are given only for firm matches. Expanded clones are given a class, and other clones once, few, many or no size at all.

d_gene: -
abundance: few
len: 12
j_gene: TRBJ2-1
v_gene: TRBV7-6
CDR3aa: CASSLVEGEQFF
CDR3nt: TGTGCCAGCAGCTTGGTAGAGGGTGAGCAGTTCTTC

d_gene: -
abundance: -
len: 14
j_gene: TRBJ2-1
v_gene: TRBV20-1
CDR3aa: CSATDYLSYNEQFF
CDR3nt: TGCAGTGCTACTGACTATCTTTCCTACAATGAGCAGTTCTTC

d_gene: TRBD1
abundance: -
len: 14
j_gene: TRBJ2-3
v_gene: TRBV28
CDR3aa: CASSRGQITDTQYF
CDR3nt: TGTGCCAGCAGCCGGGGACAGATCACAGATACGCAGTATTTT

d_gene: -
abundance: -
len: 16
j_gene: TRBJ2-2
v_gene: TRBV19
CDR3aa: CASSIFWAANTGELFF
CDR3nt: TGTGCCAGTAGTATTTTTTGGGCAGCGAACACCGGGGAGCTGTTTTTT

d_gene: -
abundance: few
len: 15
j_gene: TRBJ2-5
v_gene: TRBV12-3/TRBV12-4
CDR3aa: CASSSGPVEQETQYF
CDR3nt: TGTGCCAGCAGCTCAGGCCCGGTGGAACAAGAGACCCAGTACTTC

d_gene: -
abundance: -
len: 15
j_gene: TRBJ2-5
v_gene: TRBV4-2
CDR3aa: CASSPFLQGQETQYF
CDR3nt: TGTGCCAGCAGCCCCTTCTTACAGGGCCAAGAGACCCAGTACTTC

d_gene: TRBD1
abundance: many
len: 14
j_gene: TRBJ2-7
v_gene: TRBV6-2/TRBV6-3
CDR3aa: CASSYGQGLNEQYF
CDR3nt: TGTGCCAGCAGTTACGGACAGGGTTTGAACGAGCAGTACTTC

d_gene: -
abundance: -
len: 14
j_gene: TRBJ1-5
v_gene: TRBV7-2
CDR3aa: CASSSDSDNQPQHF
CDR3nt: TGTGCCAGCAGCTCGGACAGCGACAATCAGCCCCAGCATTTT

d_gene: -
abundance: many
len: 13
j_gene: TRBJ1-2
v_gene: TRBV7-2
CDR3aa: CASSSPLKDGYTF
CDR3nt: TGTGCCAGCAGCTCCCCGCTCAAGGATGGCTACACCTTC

d_gene: TRBD2
abundance: -
len: 17
j_gene: TRBJ2-1
v_gene: TRBV4-2
CDR3aa: CASSRNSVSGRINEQFF
CDR3nt: TGTGCCAGCAGCCGAAACTCCGTTAGCGGGAGGATCAATGAGCAGTTCTTC

d_gene: TRBD2
abundance: -
len: 23
j_gene: TRBJ2-1
v_gene: TRBV11-2
CDR3aa: CASSLVKGGARTSGPTLYNEQFF
CDR3nt: TGTGCCAGCAGCTTAGTTAAAGGGGGGGCCCGGACTAGCGGCCCCACACTCTACAATGAGCAGTTCTTC

d_gene: TRBD1
abundance: -
len: 18
j_gene: TRBJ2-2
v_gene: TRBV6-5
CDR3aa: CASSSKRRDRVNTGELFF
CDR3nt: TGTGCCAGCAGCTCCAAACGCCGGGACAGGGTTAACACCGGGGAGCTGTTTTTT

d_gene: -
abundance: -
len: 14
j_gene: TRBJ1-5
v_gene: TRBV7-9
CDR3aa: CASSSGQINQPQHF
CDR3nt: TGTGCCAGCAGCTCTGGGCAGATTAATCAGCCCCAGCATTTT

d_gene: -
abundance: -
len: 17
j_gene: TRBJ1-2
v_gene: TRBV11-2
CDR3aa: CASSPGLDRDADYGYTF
CDR3nt: TGTGCCAGCAGCCCCGGGCTGGATCGGGACGCGGACTATGGCTACACCTTC

d_gene: -
abundance: -
len: 12
j_gene: TRBJ2-5
v_gene: TRBV28
CDR3aa: CASSLERETQYF
CDR3nt: TGTGCCAGCAGTTTGGAGCGGGAGACCCAGTACTTC

d_gene: -
abundance: few
len: 14
j_gene: TRBJ1-1
v_gene: TRBV7-2
CDR3aa: CASSLASQGREAFF
CDR3nt: TGTGCCAGCAGCTTAGCCTCACAGGGACGTGAAGCTTTCTTT

d_gene: -
abundance: -
len: 16
j_gene: TRBJ2-7
v_gene: TRBV7-2
CDR3aa: CASSYPGTSSSYEQYF
CDR3nt: TGTGCCAGCAGCTATCCCGGGACCTCCAGCTCCTACGAGCAGTACTTC

d_gene: -
abundance: -
len: 15
j_gene: TRBJ2-7
v_gene: TRBV4-1
CDR3aa: CASSILRSGDYEQYF
CDR3nt: TGCGCCAGCAGCATTTTAAGGTCAGGGGACTACGAGCAGTACTTC

d_gene: TRBD1
abundance: few
len: 14
j_gene: TRBJ1-1
v_gene: TRBV12-3/TRBV12-4
CDR3aa: CASSQSTGGTEAFF
CDR3nt: TGTGCCAGCAGCCAATCGACAGGGGGGACTGAAGCTTTCTTT

d_gene: TRBD1
abundance: -
len: 15
j_gene: TRBJ2-1
v_gene: TRBV11-3
CDR3aa: CASSPRQGAGNEQFF
CDR3nt: TGTGCCAGCAGCCCAAGACAGGGGGCGGGTAATGAGCAGTTCTTC

d_gene: -
abundance: few
len: 13
j_gene: TRBJ2-3
v_gene: TRBV4-1
CDR3aa: CASSPPGKDTQYF
CDR3nt: TGCGCCAGCAGCCCCCCGGGTAAAGATACGCAGTATTTT

d_gene: -
abundance: -
len: 12
j_gene: TRBJ2-7
v_gene: TRBV2
CDR3aa: CASHRVVDEQYF
CDR3nt: TGTGCCAGCCACAGGGTGGTGGACGAGCAGTACTTC

d_gene: -
abundance: -
len: 13
j_gene: TRBJ2-1
v_gene: TRBV2
CDR3aa: CASSRGPGNEQFF
CDR3nt: TGTGCTTCCTCCCGGGGCCCTGGGAATGAGCAGTTCTTC

d_gene: -
abundance: -
len: 14
j_gene: TRBJ2-1
v_gene: TRBV11-2
CDR3aa: CASSPGPLVYEQFF
CDR3nt: TGTGCCAGCAGCCCCGGTCCCCTCGTATACGAGCAGTTCTTC

d_gene: -
abundance: few
len: 16
j_gene: TRBJ2-3
v_gene: TRBV6-5
CDR3aa: CASSYGHPLSADTQYF
CDR3nt: TGTGCCAGCAGTTACGGACACCCTCTTTCCGCAGATACGCAGTATTTT

d_gene: -
abundance: -
len: 15
j_gene: TRBJ1-4
v_gene: TRBV7-2
CDR3aa: CASSLAPVNNEKLFF
CDR3nt: TGTGCCAGCAGCTTAGCCCCCGTTAATAATGAAAAACTGTTTTTT

d_gene: TRBD1
abundance: -
len: 15
j_gene: TRBJ2-5
v_gene: TRBV7-3
CDR3aa: CASSPGGSVRETQYF
CDR3nt: TGTGCCAGCAGCCCAGGGGGTAGCGTTAGAGAGACCCAGTACTTC

d_gene: -
abundance: few
len: 16
j_gene: TRBJ1-2
v_gene: TRBV20-1
CDR3aa: CSARDRETGLNYGYTF
CDR3nt: TGCAGTGCTAGAGATCGGGAGACGGGACTTAACTATGGCTACACCTTC

d_gene: -
abundance: few
len: 17
j_gene: TRBJ2-1
v_gene: TRBV7-8
CDR3aa: CASSPSIRGQQYNEQFF
CDR3nt: TGTGCCAGCAGCCCTTCCATTCGGGGCCAACAGTACAATGAGCAGTTCTTC

d_gene: TRBD1
abundance: few
len: 15
j_gene: TRBJ1-1
v_gene: TRBV7-9
CDR3aa: CASSAPGQENTEAFF
CDR3nt: TGTGCCAGCAGCGCTCCGGGACAGGAGAACACTGAAGCTTTCTTT

d_gene: -
abundance: few
len: 16
j_gene: TRBJ2-1
v_gene: TRBV7-9
CDR3aa: CASSLSQTGTRNEQFF
CDR3nt: TGTGCCAGCAGCCTTTCACAAACAGGGACGAGAAATGAGCAGTTCTTC

d_gene: -
abundance: -
len: 15
j_gene: TRBJ2-1
v_gene: TRBV7-6
CDR3aa: CASSLRSESYNEQFF
CDR3nt: TGTGCCAGCAGCTTAAGGAGCGAGTCCTACAATGAGCAGTTCTTC

d_gene: TRBD1
abundance: few
len: 15
j_gene: TRBJ1-2
v_gene: TRBV7-2
CDR3aa: CASSQDRVPPYGYTF
CDR3nt: TGTGCCAGCAGCCAGGACAGGGTCCCCCCCTATGGCTACACCTTC

d_gene: TRBD1
abundance: many
len: 15
j_gene: TRBJ2-7
v_gene: TRBV28
CDR3aa: CASSLTGTDYYEQYF
CDR3nt: TGTGCCAGCAGCCTTACCGGGACAGACTACTACGAGCAGTACTTC

d_gene: TRBD1
abundance: -
len: 12
j_gene: TRBJ1-1
v_gene: TRBV27
CDR3aa: CASGQGHTEAFF
CDR3nt: TGTGCCAGCGGACAGGGTCACACTGAAGCTTTCTTT

d_gene: TRBD2
abundance: few
len: 19
j_gene: TRBJ2-1
v_gene: TRBV6-5
CDR3aa: CASDGTSGSNMPSYNEQFF
CDR3nt: TGTGCCAGCGATGGAACTAGCGGGAGTAATATGCCCTCCTACAATGAGCAGTTCTTC

d_gene: -
abundance: -
len: 12
j_gene: TRBJ2-7
v_gene: TRBV28
CDR3aa: CASSLSDNEQYF
CDR3nt: TGTGCCAGCAGTTTAAGCGACAACGAGCAGTACTTC

d_gene: -
abundance: few
len: 12
j_gene: TRBJ2-7
v_gene: TRBV6-8
CDR3aa: CASSPGGHEQYF
CDR3nt: TGTGCCTCATCACCAGGGGGGCACGAGCAGTACTTC

d_gene: TRBD1
abundance: -
len: 17
j_gene: TRBJ2-7
v_gene: TRBV15
CDR3aa: CATSRDAPGTAVYEQYF
CDR3nt: TGTGCCACCAGCAGAGATGCCCCCGGGACAGCAGTTTACGAGCAGTACTTC

d_gene: TRBD2
abundance: few
len: 15
j_gene: TRBJ2-1
v_gene: TRBV19
CDR3aa: CASSWGTIGPNEQFF
CDR3nt: TGTGCCAGTAGCTGGGGGACTATAGGACCCAATGAGCAGTTCTTC

d_gene: -
abundance: few
len: 13
j_gene: TRBJ2-3
v_gene: TRBV11-2
CDR3aa: CASSPDGADTQYF
CDR3nt: TGTGCCAGCAGCCCCGACGGGGCAGATACGCAGTATTTT

d_gene: -
abundance: many
len: 13
j_gene: TRBJ2-2
v_gene: TRBV6-2/TRBV6-3
CDR3aa: CASSYSRTGELFF
CDR3nt: TGTGCCAGCAGTTACTCCAGAACCGGGGAGCTGTTTTTT

d_gene: -
abundance: -
len: 13
j_gene: TRBJ2-5
v_gene: TRBV29-1
CDR3aa: CSVADKLQETQYF
CDR3nt: TGCAGCGTCGCCGACAAGCTCCAAGAGACCCAGTACTTC

d_gene: -
abundance: few
len: 13
j_gene: TRBJ2-7
v_gene: TRBV6-6
CDR3aa: CASSYWGSNEQYF
CDR3nt: TGTGCCAGCAGTTACTGGGGTTCGAACGAGCAGTACTTC

d_gene: -
abundance: many
len: 13
j_gene: TRBJ2-2
v_gene: TRBV6-5
CDR3aa: CASSYSISGELFF
CDR3nt: TGTGCCAGCAGTTACTCGATTAGCGGGGAGCTGTTTTTT

d_gene: -
abundance: -
len: 17
j_gene: TRBJ1-2
v_gene: TRBV5-4
CDR3aa: CASSLRWSAQANYGYTF
CDR3nt: TGTGCCAGCAGCTTGCGGTGGTCAGCTCAGGCGAACTATGGCTACACCTTC

d_gene: -
abundance: -
len: 13
j_gene: TRBJ2-7
v_gene: TRBV7-3
CDR3aa: CASSLCGNYEQYF
CDR3nt: TGTGCCAGCAGCTTATGTGGGAACTACGAGCAGTACTTC

d_gene: TRBD1
abundance: -
len: 14
j_gene: TRBJ1-1
v_gene: TRBV12-3/TRBV12-4
CDR3aa: CASSLGQGAFEAFF
CDR3nt: TGTGCCAGCAGTTTGGGACAGGGAGCCTTTGAAGCTTTCTTT